The entry that follows covers one TCR beta chain sequence. The V gene lost 7 bases and the J gene lost 1 base, with 17 bases spanning the gap. The CDR3 has 15 residues. The germline V gene has CDR1 SGHDT and CDR2 YYEEEE. Each CDR3 protein is one row after TCRdb ran MiXCR on the RT-PCR reads. The sample has 550,000 to 750,000 distinct CDR3 sequences; approximately 15% are singletons. This TCR was sampled from a female donor in good health, serving as a healthy control. The sequenced sample consisted of memory CD4+ T cells from blood. This sequence joins TRBV5-6 and TRBJ2-5, with D possibly called TRBD1 or TRBD2 (5 bases each). The DNA of the CDR3 is TGTGCCAGCTCCGAATCGGGGCACTCCCAAGAGACCCAGTACTTC. Protein: CASSESGHSQETQYF.